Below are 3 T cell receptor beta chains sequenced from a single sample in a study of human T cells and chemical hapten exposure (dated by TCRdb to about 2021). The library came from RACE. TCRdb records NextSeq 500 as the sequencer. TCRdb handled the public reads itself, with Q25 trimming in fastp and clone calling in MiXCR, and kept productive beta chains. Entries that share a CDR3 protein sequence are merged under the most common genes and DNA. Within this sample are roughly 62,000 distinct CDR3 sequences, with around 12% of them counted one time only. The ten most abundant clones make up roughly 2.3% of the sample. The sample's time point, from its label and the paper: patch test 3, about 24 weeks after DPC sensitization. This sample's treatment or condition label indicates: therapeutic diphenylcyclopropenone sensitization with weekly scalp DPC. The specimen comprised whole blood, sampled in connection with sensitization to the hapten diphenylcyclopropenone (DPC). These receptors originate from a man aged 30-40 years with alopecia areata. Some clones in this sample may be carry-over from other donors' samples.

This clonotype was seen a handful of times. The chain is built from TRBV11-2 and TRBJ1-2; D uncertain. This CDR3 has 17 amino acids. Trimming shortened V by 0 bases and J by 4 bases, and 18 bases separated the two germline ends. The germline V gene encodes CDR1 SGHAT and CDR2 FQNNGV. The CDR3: CASSLDEGGSEGYGYTF. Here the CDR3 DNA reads TGTGCCAGCAGCTTAGATGAGGGCGGGAGTGAAGGCTATGGCTACACCTTC.

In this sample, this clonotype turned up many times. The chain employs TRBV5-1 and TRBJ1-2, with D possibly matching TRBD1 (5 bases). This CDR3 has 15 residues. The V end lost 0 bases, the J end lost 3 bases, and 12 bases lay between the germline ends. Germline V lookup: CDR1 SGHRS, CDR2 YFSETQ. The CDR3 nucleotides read TGCGCCAGCAGCTTGGCCTCAGGGAGTCACTATGGCTACACCTTC. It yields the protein CASSLASGSHYGYTF.

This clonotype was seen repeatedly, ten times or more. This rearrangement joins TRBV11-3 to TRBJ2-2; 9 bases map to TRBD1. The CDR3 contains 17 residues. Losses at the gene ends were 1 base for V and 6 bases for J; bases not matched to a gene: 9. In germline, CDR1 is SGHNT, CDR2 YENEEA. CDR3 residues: CASSLAAGTGLAGELFF. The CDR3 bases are TGTGCCAGCAGCTTAGCGGCGGGGACAGGGCTGGCCGGGGAGCTGTTTTTT.